The 25 T cell receptor beta chains below come from one sample, sequenced in a study of blood T cell repertoires in COVID-19. The table came from immunoSEQ multiplex PCR; TCRdb's copy has only in-frame clones and leaves some out. This sample has roughly 250,000 clones, with 85% to 90% found just once. Specimen: peripheral blood. These TCRs come from a middle-aged woman with acute or convalescent COVID-19.

The V call is TRBV2, the J call TRBJ1-2; 8 nucleotides agree with TRBD1. In germline, CDR1 is SNHLY, CDR2 FYNNEI. V was clipped by 8 bases and J by 8 bases; unmatched bases: 10. CDR3 size: 13 residues. The chain's CDR3 is CASGQGQGEGYTF. The CDR3 DNA reads TGTGCCAGCGGACAGGGTCAAGGGGAGGGCTACACCTTC.

The chain recombines TRBV9 with TRBJ1-4; TRBD1 is a possible D gene (5 bases). The CDR3 totals 14 residues. The V gene lost 0 bases and the J gene lost 7 bases, with 10 bases spanning the gap. Germline-derived CDR1 and CDR2 are SGDLS and YYNGEE. Written as DNA, the CDR3 is TGTGCCAGCAGCGTAGCTCTGGGGGGTGAAAAACTGTTTTTT. Its protein is CASSVALGGEKLFF.

The chain combines TRBV4-2 with TRBJ2-6; no reliable D call. With 0 bases removed from V and 0 bases from J, the gap between germline ends came to 6 bases. CDR3 size: 16 residues. Germline V gene sequence: CDR1 LGHNA, CDR2 YNFKEQ. The CDR3 region is CASSQENLSGANVLTF. The CDR3 DNA sequence: TGTGCCAGCAGCCAAGAAAATCTCTCTGGGGCCAACGTCCTGACTTTC.

The chain uses TRBV6-5 and TRBJ2-4; D may be TRBD2 (5 bases). Germline CDR1 reads MNHEY; CDR2 reads SVGAGI. V was cut by 6 bases and J by 4 bases, with 16 bases left in between. The CDR3 has 15 residues. The CDR3 spells CASRDLVPGKNIQYF. Written as DNA, the CDR3 is TGTGCCAGCAGAGACCTCGTCCCGGGGAAAAACATTCAGTACTTC.

V usage is TRBV7-9 and J usage is TRBJ2-5, with 7 bases matching TRBD1. V gave up 5 bases and J gave up 5 bases; unmatched junction bases: 8. Germline V lookup: CDR1 SEHNR, CDR2 FQNEAQ (reference sequence). This CDR3 region has 14 residues. CDR3 region: CASSPTTGRETQYF. In nucleotides, the CDR3 is TGTGCCAGCAGCCCCACGACAGGGCGGGAGACCCAGTACTTC.

The chain recombines TRBV7-6 with TRBJ1-1; no clear D gene. Trimming took off 5 bases at V and 2 bases at J, with 15 bases between the two ends. From germline, CDR1 is SGHVS and CDR2 FNYEAQ. The CDR3 runs 15 residues. DNA of the CDR3: TGTGCCAGCAGCCCGCCAGGTACTTACAACACTGAAGCTTTCTTT. This encodes CASSPPGTYNTEAFF.

The chain carries TRBV5-6 and TRBJ2-2; D gene uncertain. The germline gives CDR1 SGHDT, CDR2 YYEEEE. V was shortened by 3 bases and J by 6 bases, with 6 bases between the two germline ends. CDR3 size: 12 residues. The CDR3 sequence: CASSSSPGELFF. As DNA, the CDR3 is TGTGCCAGCAGCTCCTCTCCCGGGGAGCTGTTTTTT. Filled out from reference TRBV5-6 and TRBJ2-2, the complete variable domain reads DAGVTQSPTHLIKTRGQQVTLRCSPKSGHDTVSWYQQALGQGPQFIFQYYEEEERQRGNFPDRFSGHQFPNYSSELNVNALLLGDSALYLCASSSSPGELFFGEGSRLTVL.

The V gene is TRBV29-1, the J gene TRBJ1-1; TRBD1 aligns across 8 bases. Germline CDR1 reads SQVTM; CDR2 reads ANQGSEA. V gave up 7 bases and J gave up 8 bases; unmatched junction bases: 9. The CDR3 is 12 amino acids. The CDR3: CSAVQGAWEAFF. Written as DNA, the CDR3 is TGCAGCGCCGTTCAGGGGGCTTGGGAAGCTTTCTTT.

This sequence joins TRBV19 and TRBJ1-1, with D unresolved. Germline V CDR1 and CDR2: LNHDA, SQIVND (reference sequence). The CDR3 covers 12 residues. Trimming took off 6 bases at V and 5 bases at J, with 10 bases between the two ends. The CDR3 reads CASRSGITEAFF. CDR3 nucleotides: TGTGCCAGTAGGTCGGGGATTACTGAAGCTTTCTTT. Full variable domain (outside the CDR3, taken from reference TRBV19 and TRBJ1-1): DGGITQSPKYLFRKEGQNVTLSCEQNLNHDAMYWYRQDPGQGLRLIYYSQIVNDFQKGDIAEGYSVSREKKESFPLTVTSAQKNPTAFYLCASRSGITEAFFGQGTRLTVV.

The J gene is TRBJ1-1, the V gene TRBV2, with D perhaps TRBD1 (5 bases). Germline lookup yields CDR1 SNHLY and CDR2 FYNNEI. Deletions cut 7 bases from V and 6 bases from J, with 18 bases between. The CDR3 sequence is 14 residues long. The CDR3 loop reads CASIPNRPVSEAFF. The CDR3 DNA is TGTGCCAGCATTCCAAACAGGCCGGTTTCTGAAGCTTTCTTT.

The chain joins TRBV19 to TRBJ2-5; a possible D gene is TRBD1 (6 bases). The CDR3 is 13 residues long. The V end lost 6 bases, the J end lost 0 bases, and 8 bases lay between the germline ends. CDR1 LNHDA and CDR2 SQIVND come from the germline V gene (reference sequence). The CDR3 coding sequence is TGTGCCAGTAGGCGACAGGACCAAGAGACCCAGTACTTC. It is translated as CASRRQDQETQYF.

The gene calls are TRBV2 and TRBJ2-5, with 12 bases that match TRBD2. Germline values: CDR1 SNHLY, CDR2 FYNNEI. CDR3 length: 15 residues. Unmatched junction bases numbered 5, after V lost 4 bases and J lost 5 bases. CDR3 sequence (DNA): TGTGCCAGCAGTGGACTAGCGGGGGAGGGTGAGACCCAGTACTTC. This gives the protein CASSGLAGEGETQYF.

V gene TRBV27 combines with J gene TRBJ2-4; 8 bases are a match to TRBD1. Germline V gene lookup returns CDR1 MNHEY and CDR2 SMNVEV (reference sequence). CDR3 size: 16 residues. Germline trimming cut 5 bases from V and 1 base from J; bases unmatched to any gene: 7. The CDR3 is CASSPQGAVAKNIQYF. Here the CDR3 DNA reads TGTGCCAGCAGTCCCCAGGGGGCTGTTGCCAAAAACATTCAGTACTTC.

This chain connects TRBV20-1 to TRBJ1-2; D not resolved. This CDR3 comprises 10 residues. From germline, CDR1 is DFQATT and CDR2 SNEGSKA (reference sequence). V gave up 6 bases and J gave up 4 bases, with 6 bases separating them. The CDR3 reads CSAYSYGYTF. The CDR3 region has the DNA TGCAGTGCCTACAGCTATGGCTACACCTTC.

The chain uses TRBV9 and TRBJ2-3; the match to TRBD2 covers 11 bases. The ends lost 4 bases at V and 2 bases at J; junction bases unmatched: 6. Germline CDR1 SGDLS, CDR2 YYNGEE. The length of the CDR3 is 16 residues. CDR3 nucleotides: TGTGCCAGCAGCCCCTTAGCGGGGGGGTACACAGATACGCAGTATTTT. Amino acids: CASSPLAGGYTDTQYF.

The rearrangement joins TRBV6-1 to TRBJ1-6; the match to TRBD1 covers 9 bases. The junction had 3 bases not matched to a gene; V was cut back by 3 bases and J by 9 bases. The germline V gene has CDR1 MNHNS and CDR2 SASEGT. There are 14 residues in the CDR3. The CDR3 loop reads CASSDNRGLSPLHF. CDR3 nucleotide sequence: TGTGCCAGCAGTGATAACAGGGGGCTTTCACCCCTCCACTTT.

In regard to this clone: The same CDR3 also results from other DNA sequences found in this sample. This rearrangement joins TRBV11-2 to TRBJ1-1, with TRBD1 matching 7 bases. The germline V gene has CDR1 SGHAT and CDR2 FQNNGV. With V trimmed by 1 base and J by 1 base, 0 bases remained unmatched. CDR3 length: 14 residues. CDR3 in amino acids: CASSLGQGNTEAFF. In DNA form, the CDR3 reads TGTGCCAGCAGCTTAGGACAGGGGAACACTGAAGCTTTCTTT.

The chain combines TRBV7-2 with TRBJ1-2; 10 nucleotides line up with TRBD1. The CDR3 loop spans 17 amino acids. With V trimmed by 4 bases and J by 0 bases, 8 bases remained unmatched. The germline V gene has CDR1 SGHTA and CDR2 FQGNSA. CDR3 loop: CASSWTGGRRANYGYTF. The DNA of the CDR3 is TGTGCCAGCAGCTGGACAGGGGGGAGGAGAGCTAACTATGGCTACACCTTC.

This clone appeared once. The chain couples TRBV9 to TRBJ1-1, with 9 bases identical to TRBD1. The CDR3 totals 14 residues. Looked up from germline, CDR1 is SGDLS and CDR2 is YYNGEE. With 4 bases clipped from V and 9 bases from J, the junction kept 10 bases outside the gene matches. The CDR3 DNA reads as TGTGCCAGCAGCCCAACGGACAGGGGCTATAAAGCTTTCTTT. Translation: CASSPTDRGYKAFF.

CDR3 residues: CASSEELAGGTEQFF. DNA of the CDR3: TGTGCCAGCAGTGAAGAACTAGCGGGGGGAACTGAGCAGTTCTTC. V usage is TRBV6-1 and J usage is TRBJ2-1; 12 bases are a match to TRBD2. CDR3 size: 15 residues. Germline V gene sequence: CDR1 MNHNS, CDR2 SASEGT. Losses at the gene ends were 1 base for V and 9 bases for J; bases not matched to a gene: 4.

This chain connects TRBV5-4 to TRBJ2-5; maybe TRBD2 (7 bases). This CDR3 has 14 residues. The V end lost 2 bases, the J end lost 10 bases, and 18 bases lay between the germline ends. Per germline, CDR1 SGHNT and CDR2 YYREEE (reference sequence). The CDR3 is CASSFVGGGRDQYF. The CDR3 coding sequence is TGTGCCAGCAGCTTTGTGGGAGGGGGGCGCGACCAGTACTTC.

The gene calls are TRBV11-2 and TRBJ1-1, with D unclear. The CDR3 covers 15 residues. The germline V gene encodes CDR1 SGHAT and CDR2 FQNNGV. Trimming removed 5 bases at V and 5 bases at J, with 18 bases between. The CDR3 region is CASSLGTGRETEAFF. In DNA form, the CDR3 reads TGTGCCAGCAGCCTCGGTACGGGGAGGGAAACTGAAGCTTTCTTT.

This chain joins TRBV10-3 and TRBJ1-2, with D unresolved. This CDR3 is 12 amino acids long. Germline lookup yields CDR1 ENHRY and CDR2 SYGVKD. The V and J ends lost 4 bases and 0 bases respectively, with 3 bases between them. DNA of the CDR3: TGTGCCATCAGTGCAGCTAACTATGGCTACACCTTC. It translates to CAISAANYGYTF.

The chain has TRBV6-6 and TRBJ1-2; 7 bases are a match to TRBD1. Trimming cost V 2 bases and J 5 bases; bases outside gene matches: 5. The CDR3 is 14 amino acids. Germline CDR1 MNHNY, CDR2 SVGAGI (reference sequence). The CDR3: CASSYPGTEYGYTF. As DNA, the CDR3 is TGTGCCAGCAGTTACCCCGGGACAGAATATGGCTACACCTTC.

The table lists this clone with a count of one. The genes are TRBV6-2 or TRBV6-3 and TRBJ1-1; D remains unclear. This CDR3 spans 12 amino acids. The germline V gene has CDR1 MNHEY and CDR2 SVGEGT. The V and J ends lost 4 bases and 10 bases respectively, with 13 bases between them. The CDR3 reads CASSLGVRGAFF. The CDR3 nucleotides read TGTGCCAGCAGTTTAGGAGTTAGAGGAGCTTTCTTT.